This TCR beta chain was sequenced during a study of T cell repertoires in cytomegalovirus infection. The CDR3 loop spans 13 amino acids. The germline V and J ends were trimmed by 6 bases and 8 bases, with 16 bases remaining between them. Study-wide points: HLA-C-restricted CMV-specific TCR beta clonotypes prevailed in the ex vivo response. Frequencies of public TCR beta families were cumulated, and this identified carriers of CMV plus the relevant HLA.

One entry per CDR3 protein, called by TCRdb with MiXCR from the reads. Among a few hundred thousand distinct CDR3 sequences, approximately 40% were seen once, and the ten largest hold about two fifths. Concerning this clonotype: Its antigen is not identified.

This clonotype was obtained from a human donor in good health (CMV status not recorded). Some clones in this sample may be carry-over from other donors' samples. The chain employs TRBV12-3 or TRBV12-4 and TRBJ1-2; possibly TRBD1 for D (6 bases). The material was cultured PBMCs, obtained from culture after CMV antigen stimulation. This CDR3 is CASSYSGEVGYTF. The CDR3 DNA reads TGTGCCAGCAGCTACTCAGGGGAAGTGGGCTACACCTTC.